This entry lists 8 T cell receptor beta chains sequenced from one sample in a study of PD-L1 blockade in urothelial cancer. Produced via immunoSEQ multiplex PCR; TCRdb's table is partial and in-frame only. The sample records about 29,000 clones, approximately 89% being singletons. The specimen comprised PBMCs, sampled around atezolizumab (anti-PD-L1) treatment. These receptors were taken from a man aged 50-59 years with urothelial cancer.

The rearrangement uses TRBV2 and TRBJ2-1, with 12 bases identical to TRBD2. V lost 5 bases and J lost 5; bases outside the gene matches: 4. The CDR3 is 15 amino acids. Germline assignment: CDR1 SNHLY and CDR2 FYNNEI. Written as DNA, the CDR3 is TGTGCCAGCAGTAAACTAGCGGGAGGAAACAATGAGCAGTTCTTC. Translation: CASSKLAGGNNEQFF.

The chain carries TRBV5-5 and TRBJ1-2; TRBD1 agrees at 7 bases. Trimming cost V 0 bases and J 4 bases; bases outside gene matches: 3. Germline V gives CDR1 SGHKS, CDR2 YYEKEE (reference sequence). The CDR3 contains 14 residues. Here the CDR3 reads CASSLEGQTYGYTF. The CDR3 nucleotides are TGTGCCAGCAGCTTGGAGGGACAGACCTATGGCTACACCTTC.

This chain joins TRBV14 and TRBJ2-1; 15 bases are a match to TRBD2. CDR1 SGHDN and CDR2 FVKESK come from the germline V gene. The CDR3 sequence is 18 residues long. Unmatched junction bases numbered 12, after V lost 4 bases and J lost 8 bases. This CDR3 is CASSPKGGLAGGLYEQFF. For the CDR3, the DNA is TGTGCCAGCAGCCCGAAGGGAGGACTAGCGGGAGGGTTGTATGAGCAGTTCTTC.

V usage is TRBV7-2 and J usage is TRBJ2-7, with TRBD2 identical over 8 bases. Germline V gene sequence: CDR1 SGHTA, CDR2 FQGNSA. CDR3 length equals 16 residues. J lost 4 bases, V lost 3 bases, and 11 bases had no gene match. The CDR3 nucleotides read TGTGCCAGCAGCTTGGTGAGGAGCGGGGGCTCTTACGAGCAGTACTTC. Translated, it gives CASSLVRSGGSYEQYF. Supplemented by reference TRBV7-2 and TRBJ2-7, the full variable domain reads GAGVSQSPSNKVTEKGKDVELRCDPISGHTALYWYRQSLGQGLEFLIYFQGNSAPDKSGLPSDRFSAERTGGSVSTLTIQRTQQEDSAVYLCASSLVRSGGSYEQYFGPGTRLTVT.

The chain uses TRBV12-5 and TRBJ2-1, with 12 bases matching TRBD2. The length of the CDR3 is 16 residues. Per the germline V gene, CDR1 is LGHNT and CDR2 is FRNRAP. J lost 7 bases, V lost 7 bases, and 11 bases had no gene match. In DNA form, the CDR3 reads TGTGCTAGTGATCCCTCACCCGGGACTAGCGGGAATGAGCAGTTCTTC. This gives the protein CASDPSPGTSGNEQFF. Supplemented by reference TRBV12-5 and TRBJ2-1, the full variable domain reads DARVTQTPRHKVTEMGQEVTMRCQPILGHNTVFWYRQTMMQGLELLAYFRNRAPLDDSGMPKDRFSAEMPDATLATLKIQPSEPRDSAVYFCASDPSPGTSGNEQFFGPGTRLTVL.

The chain uses TRBV30 and TRBJ1-4, with no clear D. CDR1 GTSNPN and CDR2 SVGIG come from the germline V gene (reference sequence). V lost 0 bases, J lost 6 bases, and 8 bases lay in between. The CDR3 spans 13 residues. DNA of the CDR3: TGTGCCTGGAGTGTCAGGACTTATGAAAAACTGTTTTTT. Its protein is CAWSVRTYEKLFF.

The rearrangement links TRBV11-2 to TRBJ2-5, with 12 nucleotides matching TRBD2. The CDR3 totals 14 residues. V shed 4 bases, J shed 5 bases, and the junction held 2 bases outside the gene matches. Looked up from germline, CDR1 is SGHAT and CDR2 is FQNNGV. The DNA for the CDR3 is TGTGCCAGCAGCTCTAGCGGGGGGGCGGAGACCCAGTACTTC. This gives the protein CASSSSGGAETQYF.

This chain links TRBV9 with TRBJ2-5; a possible D gene is TRBD2 (6 bases). V lost 3 bases, J lost 4 bases, and 22 bases lay in between. CDR1 is SGDLS and CDR2 is YYNGEE in the germline V gene. The CDR3 loop spans 17 amino acids. The CDR3 coding sequence is TGTGCCAGCAGCGCCTTTGCCATCACGGGAGCGGGAGAGACCCAGTACTTC. Amino acids: CASSAFAITGAGETQYF. Full variable domain (outside the CDR3, taken from reference TRBV9 and TRBJ2-5): DSGVTQTPKHLITATGQRVTLRCSPRSGDLSVYWYQQSLDQGLQFLIQYYNGEERAKGNILERFSAQQFPDLHSELNLSSLELGDSALYFCASSAFAITGAGETQYFGPGTRLLVL.